A selection of T cell receptor beta chains follows, all from one sample in a study of cytomegalovirus exposure and HLA in healthy donors. TCRdb's table, derived via immunoSEQ multiplex PCR, lists solely in-frame clones and lacks some. The table has 150,000 to 200,000 clones, around three quarters seen once. The specimen sequenced was PBMCs. All receptors come from a woman aged 45-59 years in good health and CMV-seronegative. Both conserved end residues are part of each CDR3. The order of the fields is D gene, clone size, V gene, J gene, CDR3 DNA, CDR3 protein. The D gene is left open where the match is weak. Size is omitted from some rows. Given values are once, few, many or a class for expanded clones.

>TRBD2|NA|TRBV23-1|TRBJ2-5
TGCGCCAGCAGTCAATCAAGTTGGAGCGGGGGGGCTGCTTCAGAGACCCAGTACTTC
CASSQSSWSGGAASETQYF
>NA|NA|TRBV27|TRBJ2-1
TGTGCCAGCAGGGAATGGGGGCCGCCCAATGAGCAGTTCTTC
CASREWGPPNEQFF
>NA|few|TRBV7-3|TRBJ1-3
TGTGCCAGCAGCTCTAACCCCGGAGGACCTGGAAACACCATATATTTT
CASSSNPGGPGNTIYF
>TRBD1|NA|TRBV6-5|TRBJ1-6
TGTGCCAGCAGTAGATTTCAGGGGGCGAGTTCACCCCTCCACTTT
CASSRFQGASSPLHF
>TRBD1|NA|TRBV19|TRBJ2-6
TGTGCCAGTAGTATTCGACAGGGGGCGGTCGGGGCCAACGTCCTGACTTTC
CASSIRQGAVGANVLTF
>NA|few|TRBV7-8|TRBJ1-1
TGTGCCAGCAGCTTAGGAGCTAGAGGGGGGGAGGCTTTCTTT
CASSLGARGGEAFF
>TRBD1|NA|TRBV7-9|TRBJ1-4
TGTTCCAGCAGCTCGACAGGGGGTGAAAAACTGTTTTTT
CSSSSTGGEKLFF
>TRBD1|NA|TRBV10-1|TRBJ1-4
TGCGCCAGTCAGGACAGGGACGGTGAAAAACTGTTTTTT
CASQDRDGEKLFF
>NA|NA|TRBV7-9|TRBJ1-2
TGTGCCAGCAGCTTAGAAGTCCACCCTAGAGGCTACACCTTC
CASSLEVHPRGYTF
>NA|NA|TRBV18|TRBJ1-5
TGTGCCAGCTCACCACAGCAGGGCAATCAGCCCCAGCATTTT
CASSPQQGNQPQHF
>NA|NA|TRBV7-2|TRBJ1-1
TGTGCCAGCAGCTTAGTGGCGGCGAACACTGAAGCTTTCTTT
CASSLVAANTEAFF
>TRBD1|once|TRBV5-5|TRBJ1-3
TGTGCCAGCAGCTTCAGGACAGGGGGGAACACCATATATTTT
CASSFRTGGNTIYF
>NA|once|TRBV4-3|TRBJ1-4
TGCGCCAGCAGCCATCGGCGGGAAAAACTGTTTTTT
CASSHRREKLFF
>NA|NA|TRBV4-3|TRBJ2-7
TGCGCCAGCAGCCAAGAGTACGCGATTAGCTCCTACGAGCAGTACTTC
CASSQEYAISSYEQYF
>TRBD1|NA|TRBV15|TRBJ1-4
TGTGCCACCAGCGCAACAGGGGGCTCGAGTGAAAAACTGTTTTTT
CATSATGGSSEKLFF
>NA|NA|TRBV19|TRBJ2-5
TGTGCCAGTAGTACTTACCCCCTAGGCGCATGGAGGGGTCAGACCCAGTACTTC
CASSTYPLGAWRGQTQYF
>TRBD2|NA|TRBV15|TRBJ2-1
TGTGCCACCAGCCGTACTAGCGGGGGTTACAATGAGCAGTTCTTC
CATSRTSGGYNEQFF
>NA|NA|TRBV19|TRBJ2-7
TGTGCCAGTTCACGGGGGATTTCCTACGAGCAGTACTTC
CASSRGISYEQYF
>TRBD1|NA|TRBV7-9|TRBJ2-7
TGTGCCAGCAGCCCCGGGACAGGGACCTACGAGCAGTACTTC
CASSPGTGTYEQYF
>NA|few|TRBV1|TRBJ1-4
TGCACCAGCAGCTGTAACAGGGGGCAGGATGAAAAACTGTTTTTT
CTSSCNRGQDEKLFF